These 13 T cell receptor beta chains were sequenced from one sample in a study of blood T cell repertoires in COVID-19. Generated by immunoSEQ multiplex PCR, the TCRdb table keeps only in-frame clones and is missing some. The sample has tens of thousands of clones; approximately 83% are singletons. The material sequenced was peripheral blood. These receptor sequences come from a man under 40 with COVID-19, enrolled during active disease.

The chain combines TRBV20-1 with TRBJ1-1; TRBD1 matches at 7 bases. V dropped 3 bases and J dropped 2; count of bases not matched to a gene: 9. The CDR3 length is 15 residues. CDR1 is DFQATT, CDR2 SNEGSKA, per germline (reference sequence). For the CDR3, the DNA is TGCAGTGCTAGTTACCTGGGACAGCAAAACACTGAAGCTTTCTTT. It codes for CSASYLGQQNTEAFF.

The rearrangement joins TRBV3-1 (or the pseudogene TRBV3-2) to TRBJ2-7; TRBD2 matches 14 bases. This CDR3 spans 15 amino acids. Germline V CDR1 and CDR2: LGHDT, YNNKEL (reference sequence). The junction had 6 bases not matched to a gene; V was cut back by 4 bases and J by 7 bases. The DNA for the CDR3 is TGTGCCAGCAGCCTCGGACTAGCGGGAGGTGGGGAGCAGTACTTC. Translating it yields CASSLGLAGGGEQYF.

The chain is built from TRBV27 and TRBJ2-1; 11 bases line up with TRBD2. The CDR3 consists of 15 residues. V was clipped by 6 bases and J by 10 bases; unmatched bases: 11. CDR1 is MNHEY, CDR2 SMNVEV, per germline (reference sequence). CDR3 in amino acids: CASRLTSGMAGEQFF. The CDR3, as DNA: TGTGCCAGCAGACTGACTAGCGGGATGGCAGGGGAGCAGTTCTTC.

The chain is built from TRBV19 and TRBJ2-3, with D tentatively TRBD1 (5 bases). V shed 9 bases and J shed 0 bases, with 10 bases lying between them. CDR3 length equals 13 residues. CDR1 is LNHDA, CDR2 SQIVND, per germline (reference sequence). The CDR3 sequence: CASRQSSTDTQYF. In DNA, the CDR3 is TGTGCCAGCCGACAGTCCAGCACAGATACGCAGTATTTT.

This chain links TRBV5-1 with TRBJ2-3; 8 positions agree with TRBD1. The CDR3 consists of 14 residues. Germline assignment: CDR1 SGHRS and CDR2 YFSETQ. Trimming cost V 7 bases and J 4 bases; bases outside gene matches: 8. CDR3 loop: CASGMTGASDTQYF. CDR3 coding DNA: TGCGCCAGCGGGATGACAGGGGCCTCAGATACGCAGTATTTT.

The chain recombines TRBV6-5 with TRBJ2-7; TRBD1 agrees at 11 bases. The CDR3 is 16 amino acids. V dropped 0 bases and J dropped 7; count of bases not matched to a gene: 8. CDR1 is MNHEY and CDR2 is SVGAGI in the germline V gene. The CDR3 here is CASSYSRGTGGREQYF. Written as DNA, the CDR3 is TGTGCCAGCAGTTACTCGAGAGGGACAGGGGGTCGGGAGCAGTACTTC.

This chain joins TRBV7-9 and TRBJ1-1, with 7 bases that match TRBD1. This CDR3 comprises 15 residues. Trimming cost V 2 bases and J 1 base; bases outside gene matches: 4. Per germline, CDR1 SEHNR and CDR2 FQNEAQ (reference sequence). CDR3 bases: TGTGCCAGCAGCTTATGGACAGGCGAGAACACTGAAGCTTTCTTT. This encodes CASSLWTGENTEAFF.

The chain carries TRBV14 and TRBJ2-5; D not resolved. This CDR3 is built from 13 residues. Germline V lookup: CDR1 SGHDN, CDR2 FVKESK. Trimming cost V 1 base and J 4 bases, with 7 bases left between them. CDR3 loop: CASSQGFGETQYF. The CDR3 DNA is TGTGCCAGCAGCCAAGGGTTCGGAGAGACCCAGTACTTC.

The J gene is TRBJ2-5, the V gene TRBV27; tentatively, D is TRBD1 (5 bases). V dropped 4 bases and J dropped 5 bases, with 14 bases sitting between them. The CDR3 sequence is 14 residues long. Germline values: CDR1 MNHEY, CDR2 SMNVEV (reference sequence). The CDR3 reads CASSSWDAGETQYF. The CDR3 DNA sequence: TGTGCCAGCAGTTCATGGGATGCAGGGGAGACCCAGTACTTC.

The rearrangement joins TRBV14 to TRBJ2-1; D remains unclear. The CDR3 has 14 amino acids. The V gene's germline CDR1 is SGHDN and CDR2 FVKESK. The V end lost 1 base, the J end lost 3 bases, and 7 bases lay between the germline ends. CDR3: CASSQAGGYNEQFF. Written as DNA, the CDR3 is TGTGCCAGCAGCCAAGCTGGCGGCTACAATGAGCAGTTCTTC.

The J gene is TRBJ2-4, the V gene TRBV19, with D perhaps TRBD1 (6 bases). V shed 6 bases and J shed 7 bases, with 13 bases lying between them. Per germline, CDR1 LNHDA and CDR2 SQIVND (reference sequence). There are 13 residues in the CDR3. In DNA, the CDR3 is TGTGCCAGTAGAAACAGGGTTCGGAACATTCAGTACTTC. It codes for CASRNRVRNIQYF.

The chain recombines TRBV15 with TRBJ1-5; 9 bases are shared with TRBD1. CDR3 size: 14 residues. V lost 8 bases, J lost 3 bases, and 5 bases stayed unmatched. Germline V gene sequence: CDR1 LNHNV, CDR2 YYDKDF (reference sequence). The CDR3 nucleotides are TGTGCCACCCGGGACAGGGCCCACAATCAGCCCCAGCATTTT. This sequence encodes CATRDRAHNQPQHF.

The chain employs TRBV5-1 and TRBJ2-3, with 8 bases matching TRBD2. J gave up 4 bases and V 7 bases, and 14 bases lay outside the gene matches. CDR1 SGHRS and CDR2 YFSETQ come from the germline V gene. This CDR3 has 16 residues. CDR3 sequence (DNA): TGCGCCAGCCGAAATCGGGGGGGTAGAGGCGCAGATACGCAGTATTTT. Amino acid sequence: CASRNRGGRGADTQYF. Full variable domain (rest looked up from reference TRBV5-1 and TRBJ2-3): KAGVTQTPRYLIKTRGQQVTLSCSPISGHRSVSWYQQTPGQGLQFLFEYFSETQRNKGNFPGRFSGRQFSNSRSEMNVSTLELGDSALYLCASRNRGGRGADTQYFGPGTRLTVL.